Presented here are 14 T cell receptor beta chains from one specimen sequenced in a study of blood T cell repertoires in COVID-19 (dated by TCRdb to the early 2020s). The library was obtained by the immunoSEQ multiplex PCR assay. TCRdb obtained this table from immuneACCESS and retained in-frame rearrangements with V and J assigned. These tables miss some clones; where compared with another copy, unresolved V genes account for less than half of the shortfall, and the remainder is unexplained. Here the sample has about 160,000 clones; about 88% occur a single time. Under 0.65% of the sample belongs to the ten largest clones. The sample comprised peripheral blood. Every receptor here comes from a man in his fifties or sixties with COVID-19, enrolled during active disease.

The chain's CDR3 is CATSDAGYGYTF. CDR3 DNA sequence: TGTGCCACCAGTGATGCAGGGTATGGCTACACCTTC. V usage is TRBV24-1 and J usage is TRBJ1-2; D perhaps matches TRBD1 (5 bases). The CDR3 extends over 12 amino acids. V was shortened by 3 bases and J by 5 bases, with 6 bases between the two germline ends. The germline CDR1 and CDR2 sequences are KGHDR and SFDVKD.

The chain combines TRBV7-9 with TRBJ2-7; 8 nucleotides agree with TRBD1. Germline-derived CDR1 and CDR2 are SEHNR and FQNEAQ (reference sequence). This CDR3 region has 14 residues. The ends lost 5 bases at V and 3 bases at J; junction bases unmatched: 6. CDR3 sequence: CASSAGGQGYEQYF. CDR3 in DNA: TGTGCCAGCAGCGCAGGAGGACAGGGCTACGAGCAGTACTTC.

The rearrangement joins TRBV7-9 to TRBJ1-1; 9 bases fit TRBD1. Per germline, CDR1 SEHNR and CDR2 FQNEAQ (reference sequence). V shed 1 base, J shed 6 bases, and the junction held 3 bases outside the gene matches. The length of the CDR3 is 14 residues. DNA for the CDR3: TGTGCCAGCAGCTTAGTAGGACAGGGGCCTGAAGCTTTCTTT. This codes for CASSLVGQGPEAFF.

The genes are TRBV11-2 and TRBJ2-5; the match to TRBD2 covers 9 bases. After removal of 6 bases from V and 5 bases from J, the junction contained 13 bases not matched to a gene. Looked up from germline, CDR1 is SGHAT and CDR2 is FQNNGV. This CDR3 has 16 residues. CDR3 in amino acids: CASRTTSGNPGETQYF. Written as DNA, the CDR3 is TGTGCCAGCAGGACGACTAGCGGAAACCCTGGGGAGACCCAGTACTTC.

The chain links TRBV6-1 to TRBJ1-1, with no clear D. V was cut by 6 bases and J by 5 bases, with 7 bases left in between. The CDR3 is made up of 11 amino acids. Per germline, CDR1 MNHNS and CDR2 SASEGT. The CDR3 sequence is CASSKTTEAFF. The CDR3, as DNA: TGTGCCAGCAGCAAAACAACTGAAGCTTTCTTT.

The count of this clone is one. The chain links TRBV4-1 to TRBJ2-2; TRBD2 aligns across 15 bases. Trimming cost V 1 base and J 3 bases; bases outside gene matches: 12. The germline CDR1 and CDR2 sequences are MGHRA and YSYEKL. The CDR3 covers 21 residues. CDR3 nucleotides: TGCGCCAGCAGCCAAGGGGGGGGACTAGCGGGAGGAAAGGGCGACACCGGGGAGCTGTTTTTT. Amino acids: CASSQGGGLAGGKGDTGELFF.

The V gene is TRBV5-1, the J gene TRBJ2-1; no clear D gene. The CDR3 runs to 18 residues. Germline lookup yields CDR1 SGHRS and CDR2 YFSETQ. V was pared by 2 bases and J by 0 bases, with 18 bases between. The CDR3 region is CASSLSPPGQSSYNEQFF. CDR3 DNA sequence: TGCGCCAGCAGCTTATCCCCTCCTGGGCAGAGCTCCTACAATGAGCAGTTCTTC. Full variable domain (missing parts from reference TRBV5-1 and TRBJ2-1): KAGVTQTPRYLIKTRGQQVTLSCSPISGHRSVSWYQQTPGQGLQFLFEYFSETQRNKGNFPGRFSGRQFSNSRSEMNVSTLELGDSALYLCASSLSPPGQSSYNEQFFGPGTRLTVL.

The chain couples TRBV27 to TRBJ1-2; TRBD1 matches at 9 bases. The trim removed 4 bases at V and 8 bases at J, leaving 17 bases unmatched. The CDR3 is made up of 17 amino acids. Germline V gene data show CDR1 as MNHEY and CDR2 as SMNVEV (reference sequence). The CDR3 DNA reads TGTGCCAGCAGTTCCCAGAGGGGGGGACAGGGACGGCAAGGCTACACCTTC. It encodes CASSSQRGGQGRQGYTF.

J is TRBJ1-5 and V is TRBV9; D is ambiguous. Germline V gene data show CDR1 as SGDLS and CDR2 as YYNGEE. The CDR3 runs 15 residues. V dropped 0 bases and J dropped 0 bases, with 7 bases sitting between them. The CDR3 nucleotides are TGTGCCAGCAGCGTAGATCCCAATAGCAATCAGCCCCAGCATTTT. It is translated as CASSVDPNSNQPQHF. The complete variable domain, with remaining parts taken from reference TRBV9 and TRBJ1-5, reads DSGVTQTPKHLITATGQRVTLRCSPRSGDLSVYWYQQSLDQGLQFLIQYYNGEERAKGNILERFSAQQFPDLHSELNLSSLELGDSALYFCASSVDPNSNQPQHFGDGTRLSIL.

This chain connects TRBV9 to TRBJ1-2, with TRBD1 matching 9 bases. The CDR3 runs 15 residues. Looked up from germline, CDR1 is SGDLS and CDR2 is YYNGEE. Trimming removed 4 bases from V and 4 bases from J; junction bases left unmatched: 8. The CDR3: CASSPWTGEGYGYTF. The DNA for the CDR3 is TGTGCCAGCAGCCCCTGGACAGGGGAGGGCTATGGCTACACCTTC.

This chain joins TRBV24-1 and TRBJ2-1, with 8 nucleotides matching TRBD1. CDR3 length: 15 amino acids. The junction had 6 bases not matched to a gene; V was cut back by 2 bases and J by 7 bases. Germline CDR1 is KGHDR and CDR2 is SFDVKD. This chain's CDR3 is CATSDSWTGPNEQFF. The CDR3 bases are TGTGCCACCAGTGATTCATGGACAGGGCCGAATGAGCAGTTCTTC.

The J gene is TRBJ1-2, the V gene TRBV15; 8 bases agree with TRBD1. This CDR3 region has 15 residues. The V segment lost 1 base and the J segment 6 bases; nucleotides outside the gene matches: 7. CDR1 is LNHNV, CDR2 YYDKDF, per germline (reference sequence). The CDR3 coding sequence is TGTGCCACCAGCAGAGGGGGGGGACAGGTAGATGGCTACACCTTC. Its translation: CATSRGGGQVDGYTF.

The J gene is TRBJ2-4, the V gene TRBV19; D may be TRBD1 (6 bases). CDR1 is LNHDA and CDR2 is SQIVND in the germline V gene (reference sequence). V was pared by 4 bases and J by 0 bases, with 10 bases between. The length of the CDR3 is 15 residues. CDR3 region: CASSKDRIAKNIQYF. CDR3 sequence (DNA): TGTGCCAGTAGTAAGGACAGAATAGCCAAAAACATTCAGTACTTC.

The genes are TRBV7-2 and TRBJ2-1; possibly TRBD2 for D (6 bases). Trimming removed 1 base at V and 7 bases at J, with 17 bases between. Germline loops: CDR1 SGHTA, CDR2 FQGNSA. The CDR3 has 16 residues. The CDR3 protein is CASSLVRQAGGNEQFF. DNA for the CDR3: TGTGCCAGCAGCTTAGTTAGGCAGGCTGGGGGGAATGAGCAGTTCTTC.